A selection of T cell receptor beta chains follows, all from one sample in a study of regulatory T cells in long-lasting Graves disease. TCRdb re-analysed the multiplex PCR reads in MiXCR, keeping a single row per CDR3 protein. The sample includes roughly 500,000 distinct CDR3 sequences, 20% to 25% of them seen just once. This specimen was peripheral blood mononuclear cells (PBMCs), taken when the disease was refractory, from a patient treated with antithyroid drugs. The source of these receptors is a female donor with Graves disease. CDR3s include the opening cysteine and the closing phenylalanine or tryptophan. The order of the fields is J gene, V gene, clone size, D gene, CDR3 protein, CDR3 DNA. D genes are given only for firm matches. Rows may omit the clone size; those that give it use once, few, many or a size class.

TRBJ2-7	TRBV20-1	NA	NA	CSARDSTGVSYEQYF	TGCAGTGCTAGAGATAGTACGGGGGTCTCCTACGAGCAGTACTTC
TRBJ2-7	TRBV7-2	few	NA	CASSLKIGAEQYF	TGTGCCAGCAGCTTAAAAATTGGGGCCGAGCAGTACTTC
TRBJ1-5	TRBV28	many	TRBD1	CASSRTGAILYSNQPQHF	TGTGCCAGCAGCCGGACAGGGGCCATCCTTTATAGCAATCAGCCCCAGCATTTT
TRBJ1-2	TRBV6-1	many	NA	CASSEGMTAVYGYTF	TGTGCCAGCAGTGAAGGAATGACAGCCGTCTATGGCTACACCTTC
TRBJ1-2	TRBV9	many	NA	CASSGTGTQKIDYGYTF	TGTGCCAGCAGCGGAACCGGGACACAGAAAATTGACTATGGCTACACCTTC
TRBJ2-7	TRBV5-1	NA	NA	CASSKTGAYEQYF	TGCGCCAGCAGCAAGACAGGTGCCTACGAGCAGTACTTC
TRBJ2-2	TRBV12-3/TRBV12-4	NA	TRBD1	CASSLMPGQQLYAGELFF	TGTGCCAGCAGTTTAATGCCGGGACAGCAACTATACGCCGGGGAGCTGTTTTTT
TRBJ2-7	TRBV10-3	many	NA	CAIRGSYEQYF	TGTGCCATCAGAGGGAGCTACGAGCAGTACTTC
TRBJ1-3	TRBV12-3/TRBV12-4	many	NA	CASSLTAGGNTIYF	TGTGCCAGCAGTTTGACGGCAGGTGGAAACACCATATATTTT
TRBJ2-5	TRBV4-2	many	NA	CASSQAVGRDGETQYF	TGTGCCAGCAGCCAAGCGGTAGGCCGGGACGGAGAGACCCAGTACTTC
TRBJ1-3	TRBV12-3/TRBV12-4	few	NA	CASREEGNTIYF	TGTGCCAGCCGGGAAGAAGGAAACACCATATATTTT
TRBJ1-1	TRBV12-3/TRBV12-4	few	TRBD1	CASRRDRVGRAFF	TGTGCCAGCAGGAGAGACAGGGTTGGGAGGGCTTTCTTT
TRBJ1-1	TRBV12-3/TRBV12-4	many	NA	CASSLWGPNTEAFF	TGTGCCAGCAGTTTATGGGGACCGAACACTGAAGCTTTCTTT
TRBJ2-2	TRBV19	few	TRBD2	CASSISGLAGAGELFF	TGTGCCAGTAGTATTTCGGGACTAGCGGGAGCCGGGGAGCTGTTTTTT
TRBJ2-2	TRBV5-4	once	NA	CASSLDPGYTGELFF	TGTGCCAGCAGCTTGGATCCGGGATACACCGGGGAGCTGTTTTTT
TRBJ2-7	TRBV13	NA	NA	CASRDRGGYERYF	TGTGCCAGCAGAGACAGGGGAGGGTACGAGCGGTACTTC
TRBJ2-7	TRBV6-1	few	TRBD1	CASGTGGLGEQYF	TGTGCCAGCGGGACAGGGGGCTTGGGCGAGCAGTACTTC
TRBJ1-2	TRBV7-9	NA	NA	CASSRLEQGGYGYTF	TGTGCCAGCAGTCGTTTAGAGCAGGGCGGCTATGGCTACACCTTC
TRBJ1-5	TRBV12-3/TRBV12-4	few	TRBD1	CASSGTGGHQPQHF	TGTGCCAGCAGCGGGACAGGGGGCCACCAGCCCCAGCATTTT
TRBJ2-7	TRBV20-1	many	TRBD2	CSARFSGTTYEQYF	TGCAGTGCTAGATTTAGCGGGACAACCTACGAGCAGTACTTC
TRBJ1-2	TRBV28	many	TRBD1	CASSLWDRSNYGYTF	TGTGCCAGCAGCTTATGGGACAGGTCTAACTATGGCTACACCTTC
TRBJ2-5	TRBV30	many	NA	CAWGRLAGETQYF	TGTGCCTGGGGACGTCTGGCAGGAGAGACCCAGTACTTC
TRBJ2-5	TRBV11-2	many	NA	CASTPTGSSFPAVDQGTQYF	TGTGCCAGCACCCCCACCGGGTCCTCTTTCCCCGCTGTTGACCAAGGGACCCAGTACTTC
TRBJ1-2	TRBV12-3/TRBV12-4	many	NA	CASSLTLPNYGYTF	TGTGCCAGCAGCTTGACACTCCCTAACTATGGCTACACCTTC
TRBJ1-2	TRBV19	many	NA	CASSLFRDTNRIFGYTF	TGTGCCAGTAGTTTATTCCGGGACACAAACAGGATTTTCGGCTACACCTTC
TRBJ1-1	TRBV11-2	NA	NA	CASSSQRGEAFF	TGTGCCAGCAGCTCTCAGAGGGGGGAAGCTTTCTTT
TRBJ1-5	TRBV2	many	TRBD1	CASRADRGRSNQPQHF	TGTGCCAGCAGAGCCGACAGGGGGAGAAGCAATCAGCCCCAGCATTTT
TRBJ2-2	TRBV13	few	TRBD2	CASSLGFSGKYTGELFF	TGTGCCAGCAGCTTAGGTTTTAGCGGGAAATACACCGGGGAGCTGTTTTTT
TRBJ2-5	TRBV28	NA	NA	CASSLSSRSQETQYF	TGTGCCAGCAGTTTATCAAGCAGGTCCCAAGAGACCCAGTACTTC
TRBJ1-4	TRBV2	once	TRBD1	CASSEPGGGEKLFF	TGTGCCAGCAGTGAACCAGGGGGCGGTGAAAAACTGTTTTTT
TRBJ2-2	TRBV28	few	NA	CASRPSDRTGELFF	TGTGCCAGCAGACCCTCGGACAGAACCGGGGAGCTGTTTTTT
TRBJ1-2	TRBV5-1	few	NA	CASSFGPLGDSYGYTF	TGCGCCAGCAGCTTTGGCCCCTTAGGAGATTCCTATGGCTACACCTTC
TRBJ1-2	TRBV20-1	many	NA	CSATPRDIRVYGYTF	TGCAGTGCTACCCCCCGGGACATCCGTGTCTATGGCTACACCTTC
TRBJ1-6	TRBV7-9	few	TRBD1	CASSSQGAIGSNNSPLHF	TGTGCCAGCAGCTCACAGGGGGCGATTGGTTCCAATAATTCACCCCTCCACTTT
TRBJ2-1	TRBV9	NA	TRBD2	CASSVVSGDREQFF	TGTGCCAGCAGCGTAGTGAGCGGGGATAGGGAGCAGTTCTTC
TRBJ2-5	TRBV9	few	TRBD2	CASTREVGETQYF	TGTGCCAGCACCCGGGAGGTGGGAGAGACCCAGTACTTC
TRBJ1-2	TRBV4-3	few	NA	CASSQAAHSFTNYGYTF	TGCGCCAGCAGCCAAGCCGCCCACAGCTTTACTAACTATGGCTACACCTTC
TRBJ2-5	TRBV28	many	NA	CASTLVGGQETQYF	TGTGCCAGCACTCTAGTGGGGGGTCAAGAGACCCAGTACTTC
TRBJ2-2	TRBV29-1	NA	NA	CSVEAGRDTGELFF	TGCAGCGTTGAAGCTGGGCGGGACACCGGGGAGCTGTTTTTT
TRBJ2-1	TRBV12-5	NA	TRBD2	CASGSPRGRLAGGNEQFF	TGTGCTAGTGGGTCACCCAGGGGGCGACTAGCGGGAGGCAATGAGCAGTTCTTC
TRBJ1-4	TRBV5-1	many	NA	CASSLMADEKLFF	TGTGCCAGCAGCTTGATGGCAGATGAAAAACTGTTTTTT
TRBJ2-7	TRBV5-1	few	NA	CASSSGVLSYEQYF	TGCGCCAGCAGCTCTGGAGTGCTCTCCTACGAGCAGTACTTC
TRBJ2-1	TRBV6-5	NA	NA	CASSYSTEYNEQFF	TGTGCCAGCAGTTACTCCACGGAGTACAATGAGCAGTTCTTC
TRBJ1-1	TRBV20-1	few	NA	CSAKGHLNTEAFF	TGCAGTGCTAAAGGACATCTGAACACTGAAGCTTTCTTT
TRBJ2-7	TRBV24-1	NA	TRBD1	CATSDSRDRDLIGGQYF	TGTGCCACCAGTGATTCCCGGGACAGGGACTTAATCGGGGGGCAGTACTTC
TRBJ2-4	TRBV27	NA	NA	CASSPTGGRGGNIQYF	TGTGCCAGCTCACCGACCGGGGGCAGGGGCGGAAACATTCAGTACTTC
TRBJ2-5	TRBV10-3	NA	NA	CAIKPRTGETQYF	TGTGCCATCAAACCCCGGACCGGGGAGACCCAGTACTTC
TRBJ1-1	TRBV3-1	NA	NA	CASSQGGAQTEAFF	TGTGCCAGCAGCCAGGGGGGGGCGCAGACTGAAGCTTTCTTT
TRBJ2-7	TRBV30	once	TRBD2	CAWSTRLAGADEQYF	TGTGCCTGGAGTACGAGACTAGCGGGAGCGGACGAGCAGTACTTC
TRBJ1-2	TRBV29-1	NA	NA	CSANSEAYGYTF	TGCAGCGCAAACAGCGAAGCCTATGGCTACACCTTC
TRBJ1-1	TRBV7-2	NA	NA	CASSLVGDIEAFF	TGTGCCAGCAGCCTAGTGGGGGACATTGAAGCTTTCTTT
TRBJ1-6	TRBV2	many	NA	CASRGRENSPLHF	TGTGCCAGCAGGGGCAGGGAAAATTCACCCCTCCACTTT
TRBJ2-7	TRBV12-3/TRBV12-4	many	NA	CASSGGPTTTCEQYF	TGTGCCAGCAGTGGGGGACCGACGACCACCTGCGAGCAGTACTTC
TRBJ2-2	TRBV10-3	NA	NA	CAISEQGGTGELFF	TGTGCCATCAGTGAGCAGGGTGGCACCGGGGAGCTGTTTTTT